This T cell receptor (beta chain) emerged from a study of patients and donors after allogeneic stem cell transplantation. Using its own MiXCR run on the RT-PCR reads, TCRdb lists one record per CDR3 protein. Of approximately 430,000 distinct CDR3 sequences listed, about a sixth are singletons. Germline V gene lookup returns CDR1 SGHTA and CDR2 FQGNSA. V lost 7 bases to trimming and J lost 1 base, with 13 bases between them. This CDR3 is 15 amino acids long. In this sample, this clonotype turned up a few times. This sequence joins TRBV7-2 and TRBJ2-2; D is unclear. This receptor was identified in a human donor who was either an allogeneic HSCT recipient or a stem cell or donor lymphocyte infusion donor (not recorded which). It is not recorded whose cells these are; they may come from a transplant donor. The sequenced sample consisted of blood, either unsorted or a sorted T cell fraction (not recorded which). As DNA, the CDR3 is TGTGCCAGCACCCCCCACCGGATGAACACCGGGGAGCTGTTTTTT. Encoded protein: CASTPHRMNTGELFF.